This is a list of T cell receptor beta chains from one sample in a study of human T cells and chemical hapten exposure. MiXCR was run by TCRdb on the RACE reads, yielding one entry per CDR3 protein. The sample consists of approximately 100,000 distinct CDR3 sequences, less than 15% of them appearing once. Sample: whole blood, taken in connection with sensitization to the hapten diphenylcyclopropenone (DPC). The receptor set was obtained from a woman aged 50 to 60 with alopecia areata. Some clones in this sample may be carry-over from other donors' samples. The conserved cysteine and the conserved F or W are not part of the CDR3 here. Clone size, where shown, is once, few, many, or a class for clones that have expanded.

TRBV6-6 many ASSYSGEGDGYT
TRBV7-9 NA ASNPRLAGDTDTQY
TRBV21-1 many ASSKGRYRGTPKNIQY
TRBV10-3 NA AIAGQSYEQY
TRBV7-2 few ASSLVPGTEAF
TRBV7-9 few ASSLGSPRGVQETQY
TRBV28 few ATGPGRATEAF
TRBV28 NA ASSLQIGGSEQY
TRBV5-4 many ASSPTGQGEAF
TRBV27 few ASNSRTTRRDTEAF
TRBV6-2/TRBV6-3 many ASSHIREAGNTIY
TRBV12-3/TRBV12-4 many ASSLNRRKTNGYT
TRBV7-2 many ASRGQTNTEAF
TRBV4-1 NA ASSQNAETQY
TRBV7-2 few ASSLLGREVTDTQY
TRBV7-9 NA ASSLVAATYGYT
TRBV5-5 NA ASSLDRVQGNQPQH
TRBV6-4 NA ASSGVQAGGEQF
TRBV7-6 few ASSHTDGYEQY
TRBV3-1 few ASSQESRLAGGRNEQF
TRBV7-9 NA ASSFGLDGRSGNTIY
TRBV28 few ASLIPDTGELF
TRBV27 NA ASSYSLQGRDTQY
TRBV9 many ASSRGTDTQY
TRBV5-1 NA ASSFSPGPENIQY
TRBV18 few ASSPPVTGGFYGYT
TRBV29-1 few SATKDRDQPQH
TRBV18 few ASSQRTSAGYNEQF
TRBV27 NA ASTLYGAGRDTQY
TRBV4-3 once ASSQDRTNSPLH
TRBV5-4 few ASSSLGSGANVLT
TRBV4-1 many ASSGLLAGGSALAYEQY
TRBV5-1 few ASSTPRGSGSGNEQF
TRBV2 few ASSDRGAWTDTQY
TRBV12-3/TRBV12-4 few ASSRDWGRQETQY
TRBV7-9 NA ASSPDAGRTNTEAF
TRBV6-2/TRBV6-3 many ASSYWRTGGSTEAF
TRBV27 few ASSFGGSSYEQY
TRBV5-4 NA ASSSGTENTGELF
TRBV5-1 few ASSPLTGGGQPQH
TRBV12-3/TRBV12-4 NA ASSFPLDGYT
TRBV10-1 NA ASSDGGGHNEQF
TRBV18 NA ASSPLRGNDEAF
TRBV24-1 few ATSRQPGQDLDTQY
TRBV11-2 NA ASSRRRQGNTGELF
TRBV2 few ASMSGPYNEQF
TRBV6-1 few ASRGIYGYT
TRBV7-9 NA ASSLAQGTYEQY
TRBV15 many ATRLGGAETQY